Listed below are T cell receptor beta chains from one sample, sequenced in a study of blood T cell repertoires in COVID-19. The table came from immunoSEQ multiplex PCR; TCRdb's copy has only in-frame clones and leaves some out. The table includes 120,000 or so clones, around 90% detected once. What was sequenced was peripheral blood. Receptors originate from a woman in her forties or fifties with acute or convalescent COVID-19. CDR3s include the opening cysteine and the closing phenylalanine or tryptophan. The order of the fields is clone size, D gene, V gene, J gene, CDR3 protein, CDR3 DNA. A D gene is named only where the DNA matches it firmly. Size values are once, few and many counts, or a class for expanded clones, and some rows have none.

>NA|NA|TRBV7-6|TRBJ1-3
CASSPSTVAGVNTIYF
TGTGCCAGCAGCCCTTCTACAGTTGCGGGAGTAAACACCATATATTTT
>NA|TRBD1|TRBV9|TRBJ1-1
CASSATGMNTEAFF
TGTGCCAGCAGCGCGACAGGGATGAACACTGAAGCTTTCTTT
>NA|NA|TRBV5-1|TRBJ2-7
CASSLHRGGEQYF
TGCGCCAGCAGCTTGCACAGGGGAGGCGAGCAGTACTTC
>once|TRBD2|TRBV11-2|TRBJ2-7
CASSLGRLAGIHEQYF
TGTGCCAGCAGCTTAGGACGACTAGCGGGGATCCACGAGCAGTACTTC
>NA|TRBD2|TRBV19|TRBJ2-3
CASSPRLALNTDTQYF
TGTGCCAGTAGCCCGAGACTAGCGCTTAACACAGATACGCAGTATTTT
>NA|NA|TRBV27|TRBJ2-1
CASSLSSLLNEQFF
TGTGCCAGCAGTTTATCGTCCCTATTAAATGAGCAGTTCTTC
>NA|TRBD1|TRBV4-2|TRBJ1-2
CASSPNWDSNYGYTF
TGTGCCAGCAGCCCGAACTGGGACAGTAACTATGGCTACACCTTC
>NA|TRBD1|TRBV6-1|TRBJ1-2
CASSDRDRAGYGYTF
TGTGCCAGCAGTGACCGGGACAGGGCTGGGTATGGCTACACCTTC
>NA|NA|TRBV3-1/TRBV3-2|TRBJ1-2
CASTGAINYGYTF
TGTGCCAGCACAGGGGCCATAAACTATGGCTACACCTTC
>NA|NA|TRBV24-1|TRBJ2-4
CATCSGRAKNIQYF
TGTGCCACCTGTTCCGGCAGGGCCAAAAACATTCAGTACTTC
>NA|TRBD1|TRBV30|TRBJ1-6
CAWSVQGRQKISPLHF
TGTGCCTGGAGTGTACAGGGGCGACAAAAGATTTCACCCCTCCACTTT
>once|NA|TRBV20-1|TRBJ1-2
CSVVANYGYTF
TGCAGTGTCGTGGCAAACTATGGCTACACCTTC
>once|TRBD1|TRBV7-2|TRBJ1-2
CASSSGQGNYGYTF
TGTGCCAGCAGCTCGGGACAGGGGAACTATGGCTACACCTTC
>once|TRBD2|TRBV6-4|TRBJ2-1
CASSVLAGEAEQFF
TGTGCCAGCAGTGTACTAGCGGGAGAGGCTGAGCAGTTCTTC
>NA|NA|TRBV3-1/TRBV3-2|TRBJ2-5
CASSQEGGEETQYF
TGTGCCAGCAGCCAAGAAGGGGGAGAGGAGACCCAGTACTTC
>NA|TRBD1|TRBV2|TRBJ2-4
CASRATGVAKNIQYF
TGTGCCAGCAGGGCGACAGGGGTGGCCAAAAACATTCAGTACTTC
>NA|NA|TRBV28|TRBJ2-6
CASRASSGAGANVLTF
TGTGCCAGCAGAGCTAGCTCAGGGGCTGGGGCCAACGTCCTGACTTTC